The entry below describes one T cell receptor (beta chain). Its antigen is currently unknown. This record comes from a study of T-cell reconstitution after alpha-beta-depleted transplantation in children. Study-level points and caveats: Reportedly, only several hundred clones from non-depleted graft cells drove alpha-beta T-cell counts at about two months. After one year, T-cell counts and TCRbeta diversity mostly came from new T cells.

The CDR3 extends over 10 amino acids. V gave up 4 bases and J gave up 14 bases, with 12 bases separating them. The germline V gene has CDR1 SQVTM and CDR2 ANQGSEA. The TCRbeta library incorporated unique molecular identifiers. TCRdb processed the PCR reads anew with MiXCR; each CDR3 protein has one entry. The sample shows 900,000 or so distinct CDR3 sequences, roughly 15% of them seen only once. The specimen comprised PBMCs, mostly from graft donor cells, sampled 360 days after TCRalphabeta/CD19-depleted stem cell transplant. V usage is TRBV29-1 and J usage is TRBJ2-1, with D unresolved. This TCR came from a male patient younger than 18 who had a stem cell transplant for acute lymphoblastic leukemia, so the T cells may come from the graft donor. CDR3 coding DNA: TGCAGCGTTGCCCTTGAAAGAAAGTTCTTC. Translating gives CSVALERKFF.